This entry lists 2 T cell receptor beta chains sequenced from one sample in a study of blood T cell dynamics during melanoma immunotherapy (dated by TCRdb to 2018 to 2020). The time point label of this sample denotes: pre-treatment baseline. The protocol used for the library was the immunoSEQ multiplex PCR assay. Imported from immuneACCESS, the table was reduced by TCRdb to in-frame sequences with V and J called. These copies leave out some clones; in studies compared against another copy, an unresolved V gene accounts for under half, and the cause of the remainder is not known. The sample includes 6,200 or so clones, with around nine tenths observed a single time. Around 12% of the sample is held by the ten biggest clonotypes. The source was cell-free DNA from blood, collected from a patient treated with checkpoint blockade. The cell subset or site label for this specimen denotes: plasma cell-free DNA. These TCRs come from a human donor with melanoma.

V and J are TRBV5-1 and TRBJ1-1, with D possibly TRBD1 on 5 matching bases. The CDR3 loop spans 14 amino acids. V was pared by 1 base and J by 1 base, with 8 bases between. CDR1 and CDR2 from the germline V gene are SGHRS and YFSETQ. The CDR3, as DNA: TGCGCCAGCAGCTTGAGTAGGGGGAACACTGAAGCTTTCTTT. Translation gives CASSLSRGNTEAFF.

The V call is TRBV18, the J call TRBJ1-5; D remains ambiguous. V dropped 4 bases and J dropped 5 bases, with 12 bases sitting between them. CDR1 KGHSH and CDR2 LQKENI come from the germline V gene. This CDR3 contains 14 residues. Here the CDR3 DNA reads TGTGCCAGCTCACTAATGGGTCGGGATCAGCCCCAGCATTTT. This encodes CASSLMGRDQPQHF.